This entry describes one TCR beta chain. The CDR3 length is 16 residues. Between the trimmed V and J ends, which lost 0 bases and 1 base, there was a span of 12 bases. Germline loops: CDR1 MNHEY, CDR2 SVGAGI. TCRdb keeps only in-frame clones here, not all; method: immunoSEQ multiplex PCR. Among roughly 85,000 clones, approximately 93% were seen once, and the ten largest hold under 0.3%. The sample is drawn from a study of technical replicates of blood from a handful of donors. The sequence derives from a human donor in good health. The sample was T cells isolated from PBMCs. The chain links TRBV6-5 to TRBJ1-1, with D possibly matching TRBD1 (5 bases). The CDR3 spells CASSYSPYRGNTEAFF. CDR3 DNA sequence: TGTGCCAGCAGTTACTCCCCATATAGGGGGAACACTGAAGCTTTCTTT.